The text below deals with one TCR beta chain. Other DNA sequences from this sample encode an identical CDR3 as well. This specimen belongs to a study of blood T cell repertoires in COVID-19. Study-level information: COVID-19 samples from acute and convalescent phases originated in the United States, Italy and Spain.

Participants were aged about 18 to 100 years from some 24 US areas. The study assigned cohorts using participant-reported clinical history. V was clipped by 0 bases and J by 4 bases, with 7 bases between them. The CDR3 consists of 14 residues. Germline values: CDR1 MNHEY, CDR2 SVGAGI. The table came from immunoSEQ multiplex PCR; TCRdb's copy has only in-frame clones and leaves some out. The sample shows 300,000 to 500,000 clones, 85% to 90% of them seen only once. Sample: PBMCs or T cells enriched from blood (not recorded which). The clonotype originates from a woman aged 25 to 39 with acute COVID-19. V is TRBV6-5 and J is TRBJ1-3; perhaps TRBD1 as D (5 bases). CDR3 coding DNA: TGTGCCAGCAGTTACTCGTCAGGGGGAAACACCATATATTTT. Its protein is CASSYSSGGNTIYF.